This is a list of T cell receptor beta chains from one sample in a study of response to subunit inactivated influenza vaccine. TCRdb called the RT-PCR reads again in MiXCR, with one record for every CDR3 protein. The sample includes about 300,000 distinct CDR3 sequences, about 20% of them seen just once. This material consisted of PBMCs from blood, taken less than 22 months after vaccination. These receptors all come from a man aged 50-75 years who received an inactivated influenza vaccine. Both conserved end residues are part of each CDR3. Clone size appears in some rows only: once, few, many, or a class for an expanded clone.

J gene | clone size | V gene | CDR3 length | CDR3 protein
TRBJ2-4 | - | TRBV6-5 | 12 | CASPGQKNIQYF
TRBJ2-1 | - | TRBV4-1 | 17 | CASSRFWTGGSYNEQFF
TRBJ1-5 | few | TRBV7-8 | 16 | CASSLVPGGIFQPQHF
TRBJ1-1 | few | TRBV7-9 | 15 | CASSLVAGGNTEAFF
TRBJ1-5 | few | TRBV28 | 12 | CASLGGYQPQHF
TRBJ1-2 | few | TRBV7-2 | 13 | CASSHRVWRGYTF
TRBJ1-5 | - | TRBV5-6 | 14 | CASSLGFRNQPQHF
TRBJ2-2 | few | TRBV7-7 | 16 | CASSGGQGGHTGELFF
TRBJ2-1 | - | TRBV7-2 | 14 | CASSLAAGVYEQFF
TRBJ2-5 | few | TRBV10-3 | 15 | CAISESRTGKETQYF
TRBJ2-2 | - | TRBV29-1 | 13 | CSVEGQNTGELFF
TRBJ1-3 | many | TRBV29-1 | 15 | CSVEDVGGSGNTIYF
TRBJ1-5 | many | TRBV7-2 | 14 | CASSPVGSNQPQHF
TRBJ2-1 | - | TRBV30 | 13 | CAWSVVSYNEQFF
TRBJ1-5 | many | TRBV15 | 15 | CATSRDKGNNQPQHF
TRBJ1-1 | - | TRBV28 | 14 | CASSFETGGLRAFF
TRBJ2-1 | - | TRBV2 | 13 | CAGGEFSYNEQFF
TRBJ2-3 | once | TRBV20-1 | 16 | CSARDRLAGGTDTQYF
TRBJ2-2 | many | TRBV12-3/TRBV12-4 | 13 | CASSTTNTGELFF
TRBJ1-2 | - | TRBV20-1 | 13 | CSARAASDYGYTF
TRBJ2-2 | few | TRBV5-4 | 15 | CASSAGTANTGELFF
TRBJ1-1 | - | TRBV27 | 13 | CASSLRTYTEAFF
TRBJ1-5 | few | TRBV11-2 | 15 | CASSPAGYSNQPQHF
TRBJ1-5 | few | TRBV2 | 14 | CASRTLGSGQPQHF
TRBJ2-1 | few | TRBV2 | 14 | CASNGLAGANEQFF
TRBJ1-2 | - | TRBV20-1 | 13 | CSAGAWRGYGYTF